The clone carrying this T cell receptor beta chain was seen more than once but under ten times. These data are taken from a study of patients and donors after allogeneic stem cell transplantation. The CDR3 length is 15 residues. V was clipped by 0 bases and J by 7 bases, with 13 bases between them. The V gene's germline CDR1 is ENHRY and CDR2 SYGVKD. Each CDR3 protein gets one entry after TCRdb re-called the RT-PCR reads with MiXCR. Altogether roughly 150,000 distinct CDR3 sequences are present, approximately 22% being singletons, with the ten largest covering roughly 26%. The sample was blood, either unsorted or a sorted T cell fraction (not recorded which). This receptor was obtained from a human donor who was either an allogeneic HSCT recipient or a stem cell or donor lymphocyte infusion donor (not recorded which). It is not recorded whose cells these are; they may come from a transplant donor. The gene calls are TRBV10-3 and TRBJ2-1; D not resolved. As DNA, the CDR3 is TGTGCCATCAGTGAGTCAAATGGGATCGGAAATGAGCAGTTCTTC. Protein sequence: CAISESNGIGNEQFF.